The source of this T cell receptor (beta chain) is a study of cytomegalovirus exposure and HLA in healthy donors. Researchers ran the PCR with 60 Vbeta and 13 Jbeta primers. Clones were sequenced by immunoSEQ multiplex PCR, and TCRdb holds only the in-frame ones, with some missing. The sample has 100,000 to 150,000 clones; roughly a tenth are singletons. Whole-study results and caveats: Indistinguishable V segments, including TRBV6-2 and TRBV6-3, were excluded. In most subjects, TCR beta sequences reportedly gave accurate predictions of HLA-A and HLA-B alleles. A further, later analysis showed that HLA-associated TCR beta chains (compared with equally common others) were more clonally expanded.

CDR1 and CDR2 (germline): MNHNS, SASEGT. V was clipped by 3 bases and J by 4 bases; unmatched bases: 5. The CDR3 sequence is 15 residues long. This clone appeared a few times. Its antigen remains unidentified. The TCR was taken from a woman younger than 30 in good health and CMV-seropositive. The chain uses TRBV6-1 and TRBJ1-2; TRBD1 aligns across 10 bases. Sample: PBMCs. The CDR3 sequence: CASSEMTGGVYGYTF. CDR3 in DNA: TGTGCCAGCAGTGAGATGACAGGGGGCGTCTATGGCTACACCTTC.